Listed below are T cell receptor beta chains from one sample, sequenced in a study of multiple sclerosis patients with progressive multifocal leukoencephalopathy. Some clones are missing from TCRdb's copy, which holds only in-frame ones; the method was immunoSEQ multiplex PCR. The data show over 25,000 clones, around nine tenths seen once. The sample consisted of PBMCs, taken from a patient treated with natalizumab. These receptors originate from a human donor with multiple sclerosis. CDR3s include the opening cysteine and the closing phenylalanine or tryptophan.

v_call cdr3_aa
TRBV7-2 CASSQGGGVYEQYF
TRBV18 CASSPGHLYGYTF
TRBV27 CASSPKDLRYNEQFF
TRBV7-9 CASSQTSGILNEQFF
TRBV6-6 CASSPGYSGNTIYF
TRBV7-6 CASSSSGQGTYEQYF
TRBV28 CASTLSSYGQYF
TRBV18 CASSRVDGNTEAFF
TRBV6-6 CASTLQGEGNEAFF
TRBV30 CAWSGARQGNQPQHF
TRBV5-1 CASSLVGAQPTDTQYF
TRBV11-3 CASSSSGRSTDTQYF
TRBV6-8 CASSYPGGRTDYHTEAFF
TRBV4-3 CASSTGLRNEQFF
TRBV4-3 CASSQGGTNYEQYF
TRBV29-1 CSVDPGDSYEQYF
TRBV6-6 CASSYQLAGSYEQYF
TRBV2 CASTLRDTQYF
TRBV5-1 CASSPTGTGYGYTF
TRBV6-6 CASSYGPEGKAFF
TRBV11-2 CASSLAGTAQETQYF
TRBV5-4 CASSFGASGRIAEQYF
TRBV5-8 CASSLTGLNTGELFF
TRBV9 CASSPTRISVGYTF
TRBV21-1 CASSKRGSPISSYNEQFF
TRBV27 CASKGQGNQPQHF
TRBV4-3 CASSQAGTQYF
TRBV2 CASSQQGISYNEQFF
TRBV18 CASSLKLAGVTGELFF
TRBV30 CAWSVRGGNQPQHF
TRBV6-1 CASSEDRRLWETQYF
TRBV9 CASSPMGDSTYEQYF
TRBV10-3 CAISEPTGDPATNEKLFF
TRBV7-9 CASSLEGRGSQPQHF
TRBV4-3 CASSQDLPGVGTEAFF
TRBV28 CASSFRQGHNEKLFF
TRBV9 CASSTQGGGNTIYF
TRBV19 CASGGGFSTDTQYF
TRBV5-1 CASSLGSSHTGELFF
TRBV5-6 CASSFRDRNQPQHF
TRBV7-2 CASSLDGQGNNEQFF
TRBV29-1 CSVGGKGATYYGYTF
TRBV27 CASTYRGSGANVLTF
TRBV5-1 CASSLDPPPQHPGTDTQYF
TRBV19 CASSIDRTSNYGYTF
TRBV5-8 CASSLEAFNQPQHF
TRBV9 CASSVSDGWGGDSYNEQFF
TRBV11-1 CASSRRDYHYEQYF
TRBV5-4 CASHRETSNEQFF
TRBV4-3 CASSQGPQFHKSNEQFF
TRBV7-9 CASSPPGYNEQFF
TRBV11-2 CASSLEAYEQYF
TRBV10-3 CAISESVGQGLGQYF
TRBV18 CASSPLPGGRIPGELFF
TRBV6-5 CASSSLFSGGTEAFF